This T cell receptor (beta chain) was sequenced in a study of OX40 agonist ivuxolimab in advanced cancers. Study-level information: Aged roughly 20 to 79 with a mean of approximately 60 years, they were about 80% male. The study, taken as a whole, reports: The work left the antigen specificity of expanded peripheral T cells undetermined. CD8+ T cells (on average) carried more expanded clones than CD4+ T cells.

Trimming left V 3 bases short and J 6 bases short, with 19 bases between. Germline V gene lookup returns CDR1 SGHRS and CDR2 YFSETQ. This CDR3 region has 15 residues. Assay used: immunoSEQ multiplex PCR; TCRdb lists only in-frame clones, some missing. This table has around 95,000 clones, around nine tenths appearing once. Comments on this clone: Its antigen is unknown.

V usage is TRBV5-1 and J usage is TRBJ2-7; either TRBD1 or TRBD2 may fit D (6 bases each). Sequences were derived from CD4+ or CD8+ T cells sorted from blood, sampled in a trial of the OX40 agonist ivuxolimab. This sequence was found in an adult with an advanced solid tumor such as melanoma, head and neck, liver or kidney cancer. CDR3 DNA sequence: TGCGCCAGCAGCTCCGGATTAATACAGGGAGGCGAGCAGTACTTC. It specifies CASSSGLIQGGEQYF. Full variable domain (missing parts from reference TRBV5-1 and TRBJ2-7): KAGVTQTPRYLIKTRGQQVTLSCSPISGHRSVSWYQQTPGQGLQFLFEYFSETQRNKGNFPGRFSGRQFSNSRSEMNVSTLELGDSALYLCASSSGLIQGGEQYFGPGTRLTVT.